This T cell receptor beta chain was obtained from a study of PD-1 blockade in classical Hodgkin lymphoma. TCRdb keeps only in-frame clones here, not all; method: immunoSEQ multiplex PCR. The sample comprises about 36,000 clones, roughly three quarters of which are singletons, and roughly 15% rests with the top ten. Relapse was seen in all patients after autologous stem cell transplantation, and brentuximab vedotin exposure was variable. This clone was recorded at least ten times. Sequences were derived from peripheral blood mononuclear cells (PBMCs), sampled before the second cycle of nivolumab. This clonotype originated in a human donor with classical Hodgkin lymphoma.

CDR3 protein: CASSTSYSNQPQHF. The CDR3 nucleotides are TGTGCCAGCTCAACTAGCTATAGCAATCAGCCCCAGCATTTT. The V gene is TRBV18, the J gene TRBJ1-5; no definite D call. The length of the CDR3 is 14 residues. V lost 5 bases and J lost 0, with 8 bases in between. The germline gives CDR1 KGHSH, CDR2 LQKENI.